A single sample is the source of the 14 T cell receptor beta chains below, sequenced in a study of CD8+ T cells in alopecia areata. cDNA serving as the sequencing template came from extracted, reverse transcribed RNA. TCRdb keeps only in-frame clones here, not all; method: immunoSEQ multiplex PCR. The sample lists roughly 200,000 clones; about 61% were seen once. Sequenced sample: CD8+ T cells sorted from blood. The receptor set was obtained from a human donor in good health.

V gene TRBV5-1 combines with J gene TRBJ2-7; TRBD2 matches 10 bases. This CDR3 spans 17 amino acids. V lost 0 bases to trimming and J lost 0 bases; unmatched junction nucleotides: 6. The germline V gene has CDR1 SGHRS and CDR2 YFSETQ. The CDR3 spells CASSLGPSGGPSYEQYF. DNA of the CDR3: TGCGCCAGCAGCTTGGGGCCTAGCGGGGGCCCCTCCTACGAGCAGTACTTC.

To note about this clone: The sample carries other DNA sequences with the same CDR3. This chain uses TRBV7-9 with TRBJ1-1, with D possibly TRBD1 on 6 matching bases. V was pared by 5 bases and J by 8 bases, with 12 bases between. This CDR3 comprises 12 residues. The germline CDR1 and CDR2 sequences are SEHNR and FQNEAQ (reference sequence). The CDR3 sequence: CASSLSGTEAFF. The CDR3 bases are TGTGCCAGCAGCCTATCCGGGACAGAAGCTTTCTTT. Full variable domain (missing parts from reference TRBV7-9 and TRBJ1-1): DTGVSQNPRHKITKRGQNVTFRCDPISEHNRLYWYRQTLGQGPEFLTYFQNEAQLEKSRLLSDRFSAERPKGSFSTLEIQRTEQGDSAMYLCASSLSGTEAFFGQGTRLTVV.

This clone appeared a few times. The V call is TRBV4-1, the J call TRBJ1-1; D perhaps matches TRBD1 (5 bases). The CDR3 extends over 14 amino acids. In germline, CDR1 is MGHRA, CDR2 YSYEKL. Trimming shortened V by 6 bases and J by 4 bases, and 15 bases separated the two germline ends. The CDR3 is CASSPGPGGTEAFF. In DNA, the CDR3 is TGCGCCAGCAGTCCCGGTCCTGGGGGCACTGAAGCTTTCTTT.

This clone was detected many times. The rearrangement links TRBV14 to TRBJ2-3, with D hard to call. Trimming shortened V by 1 base and J by 4 bases, and 15 bases separated the two germline ends. CDR3 length: 16 residues. Germline V gene sequence: CDR1 SGHDN, CDR2 FVKESK. CDR3 coding DNA: TGTGCCAGCAGCCAAGTGCTGGTTAGACCCCCAGATACGCAGTATTTT. It is translated as CASSQVLVRPPDTQYF.

The genes are TRBV29-1 and TRBJ1-2, with a possible D match to TRBD1 (5 bases). This CDR3 contains 14 residues. The ends were cut back, 3 bases at V and 4 bases at J, with 15 bases in the middle. Germline V gene sequence: CDR1 SQVTM, CDR2 ANQGSEA. The CDR3 DNA sequence: TGCAGCGTTGATTCCGAAGGGGTCGGCTATGGCTACACCTTC. Its translation is CSVDSEGVGYGYTF. Variable domain in full (rest from reference TRBV29-1 and TRBJ1-2): SAVISQKPSRDICQRGTSLTIQCQVDSQVTMMFWYRQQPGQSLTLIATANQGSEATYESGFVIDKFPISRPNLTFSTLTVSNMSPEDSSIYLCSVDSEGVGYGYTFGSGTRLTVV.

The chain couples TRBV29-1 to TRBJ1-2; the D is unclear. The CDR3 extends over 11 amino acids. V dropped 4 bases and J dropped 7 bases, with 10 bases sitting between them. The germline V gene has CDR1 SQVTM and CDR2 ANQGSEA. Here the CDR3 reads CSVVSQPGYTF. The CDR3 DNA sequence: TGCAGCGTTGTCTCACAGCCTGGCTACACCTTC. The full variable domain, rest sourced from reference TRBV29-1 and TRBJ1-2, is SAVISQKPSRDICQRGTSLTIQCQVDSQVTMMFWYRQQPGQSLTLIATANQGSEATYESGFVIDKFPISRPNLTFSTLTVSNMSPEDSSIYLCSVVSQPGYTFGSGTRLTVV.

This clone came up a few times. This sequence joins TRBV27 and TRBJ2-5, with D perhaps matching TRBD1 or TRBD2 (6 bases each). Germline values: CDR1 MNHEY, CDR2 SMNVEV (reference sequence). The CDR3 is 13 amino acids. V lost 4 bases and J 5 bases, leaving 11 bases between the germline ends. The CDR3 spells CASSSGGEETQYF. CDR3 DNA sequence: TGTGCCAGCAGTTCCGGGGGCGAGGAGACCCAGTACTTC.

The J gene is TRBJ1-1, the V gene TRBV6-5; D ambiguous. The CDR3 loop spans 14 amino acids. Germline values: CDR1 MNHEY, CDR2 SVGAGI. V was trimmed by 4 bases and J by 1 base, leaving 10 bases between them. The CDR3 nucleotides are TGTGCCAGCAGTTTCAAAGAATGGAACACTGAAGCTTTCTTT. Protein sequence: CASSFKEWNTEAFF.

The chain couples TRBV7-2 to TRBJ2-7; maybe TRBD2 (5 bases). Germline CDR1 is SGHTA and CDR2 is FQGNSA. This CDR3 comprises 15 residues. Trimming cost V 4 bases and J 8 bases, with 21 bases left between them. The CDR3 nucleotides are TGTGCCAGCAGCTCACGAACGACTTGGAGCGGCAAGCAGTACTTC. This encodes CASSSRTTWSGKQYF.

This rearrangement joins TRBV9 to TRBJ2-1, with D unclear. The CDR3 covers 16 residues. The germline CDR1 and CDR2 sequences are SGDLS and YYNGEE. V dropped 0 bases and J dropped 0 bases, with 10 bases sitting between them. CDR3: CASSVDHGSSYNEQFF. The CDR3 bases are TGTGCCAGCAGCGTAGACCACGGAAGCTCCTACAATGAGCAGTTCTTC.

The rearrangement uses TRBV7-9 and TRBJ2-7, with D possibly being TRBD2 (5 bases). Germline CDR1 reads SEHNR; CDR2 reads FQNEAQ (reference sequence). The CDR3 loop spans 13 amino acids. The V end lost 5 bases, the J end lost 3 bases, and 11 bases lay between the germline ends. For the CDR3, the DNA is TGTGCCAGCAGCCGAGTCAGCGGCTACGAGCAGTACTTC. Translation gives CASSRVSGYEQYF. Complete variable domain (other parts from reference TRBV7-9 and TRBJ2-7): DTGVSQNPRHKITKRGQNVTFRCDPISEHNRLYWYRQTLGQGPEFLTYFQNEAQLEKSRLLSDRFSAERPKGSFSTLEIQRTEQGDSAMYLCASSRVSGYEQYFGPGTRLTVT.

The chain carries TRBV6-6 and TRBJ2-2; D not resolved. The CDR3 contains 11 residues. From germline, CDR1 is MNHNY and CDR2 SVGAGI (reference sequence). The CDR3 reads CALGTTGELFF. In DNA, the CDR3 is TGTGCATTGGGTACCACCGGGGAGCTGTTTTTT.

The chain employs TRBV5-1 and TRBJ1-1, with D tentatively TRBD1 (6 bases). Between the trimmed V and J ends, which lost 4 bases and 6 bases, there was a span of 10 bases. The CDR3 covers 12 residues. Germline V lookup: CDR1 SGHRS, CDR2 YFSETQ. The CDR3, as DNA: TGCGCCAGCAGCATGACAGGCCCTGAAGCTTTCTTT. It codes for CASSMTGPEAFF.

This chain joins TRBV29-1 and TRBJ2-2, with 11 bases matching TRBD2. Looked up from germline, CDR1 is SQVTM and CDR2 is ANQGSEA. This CDR3 is 17 amino acids long. V was pared by 3 bases and J by 0 bases, with 6 bases of the junction left unmatched. The CDR3 reads CSVEMLAGGTNTGELFF. The CDR3 bases are TGCAGCGTTGAGATGCTAGCGGGGGGAACGAACACCGGGGAGCTGTTTTTT.